The 5 T cell receptor beta chains below all came from one sample that was sequenced in a study of blood T cell repertoires in COVID-19. Measured with immunoSEQ multiplex PCR; TCRdb has only the in-frame clones, and not every one. This table has roughly 33,000 clones, 85% to 95% appearing once. Sequenced sample: peripheral blood. These receptors came from a human donor in a cohort sampled during active COVID-19.

V is TRBV7-8 and J is TRBJ2-6, with D maybe TRBD2 (6 bases). Germline lookup yields CDR1 SGHVS and CDR2 FQNEAQ. The CDR3 totals 18 residues. Deletions cut 1 base from V and 2 bases from J, with 15 bases between. CDR3 coding DNA: TGTGCCAGCAGCTTAGTGAGGGTGGGGAGGACTGGGGCCAACGTCCTGACTTTC. It is translated as CASSLVRVGRTGANVLTF.

The DNA of the CDR3 is TGTGCCAGCAGTTTATTTCGGGAGGATAATGAAAAACTGTTTTTT. Translation: CASSLFREDNEKLFF. The chain joins TRBV28 to TRBJ1-4; no reliable D call. The V and J ends lost 1 base and 4 bases respectively, with 10 bases between them. Germline V gene data show CDR1 as MDHEN and CDR2 as SYDVKM. This CDR3 comprises 15 residues. Full variable domain (outside the CDR3, taken from reference TRBV28 and TRBJ1-4): DVKVTQSSRYLVKRTGEKVFLECVQDMDHENMFWYRQDPGLGLRLIYFSYDVKMKEKGDIPEGYSVSREKKERFSLILESASTNQTSMYLCASSLFREDNEKLFFGSGTQLSVL.

CDR3 protein: CAWSPDRLNYGYTF. DNA of the CDR3: TGTGCCTGGAGTCCTGACCGACTAAACTATGGCTACACCTTC. This rearrangement joins TRBV30 to TRBJ1-2; D is undetermined. Germline CDR1 is GTSNPN and CDR2 is SVGIG (reference sequence). V gave up 2 bases and J gave up 2 bases, with 12 bases separating them. The CDR3 totals 14 residues.

This clone appeared a single time. This chain links TRBV6-5 with TRBJ2-3; 8 bases line up with TRBD1. The ends lost 8 bases at V and 5 bases at J; junction bases unmatched: 9. Looked up from germline, CDR1 is MNHEY and CDR2 is SVGAGI. The CDR3 is 14 amino acids. The CDR3 here is CASVLDRGGDTQYF. The CDR3 DNA is TGTGCCAGCGTACTAGACAGGGGTGGAGATACGCAGTATTTT.

This clone has only a few counts. This chain joins TRBV6-5 and TRBJ1-1, with TRBD1 identical over 10 bases. Germline values: CDR1 MNHEY, CDR2 SVGAGI. The trim removed 7 bases at V and 5 bases at J, leaving 10 bases unmatched. The CDR3 has 15 amino acids. CDR3 sequence (DNA): TGTGCCAGCACGGGACAGGGGAGGCTACGGACTGAAGCTTTCTTT. Residues: CASTGQGRLRTEAFF.